These 18 T cell receptor beta chains were sequenced from one sample in a study of blood T cell repertoires in COVID-19. Profiled with immunoSEQ multiplex PCR; TCRdb holds only in-frame clones, not every one. Among approximately 110,000 clones listed, about two thirds were seen once. Sequenced input: peripheral blood. These receptors originate from a human donor with acute or convalescent COVID-19. The donor label of this sample is uncertain.

This clone has more than one count but fewer than ten. The chain joins TRBV30 to TRBJ1-5; possibly TRBD1 for D (6 bases). With 1 base removed from V and 0 bases from J, the gap between germline ends came to 16 bases. Germline values: CDR1 GTSNPN, CDR2 SVGIG (reference sequence). This CDR3 region has 17 residues. CDR3 sequence (DNA): TGTGCCTGGAGTGCCGGCGCAGGGGCCCCTAGCAATCAGCCCCAGCATTTT. Its translation: CAWSAGAGAPSNQPQHF. Using reference TRBV30 and TRBJ1-5 for the parts outside the CDR3, the full variable domain is SQTIHQWPATLVQPVGSPLSLECTVEGTSNPNLYWYRQAAGRGLQLLFYSVGIGQISSEVPQNLSASRPQDRQFILSSKKLLLSDSGFYLCAWSAGAGAPSNQPQHFGDGTRLSIL.

V usage is TRBV2 and J usage is TRBJ1-2; 9 positions agree with TRBD1. The CDR3 is 15 amino acids. Germline CDR1 and CDR2: SNHLY and FYNNEI. The J segment lost 6 bases and the V segment lost 4 bases, leaving 9 bases of the junction unmatched. The CDR3 nucleotides are TGTGCCAGCAGTGCCGGGGGGACAGGGAACCATGGCTACACCTTC. Its translation: CASSAGGTGNHGYTF.

The chain carries TRBV2 and TRBJ1-3, with D tentatively TRBD1 (5 bases). Germline loops: CDR1 SNHLY, CDR2 FYNNEI. CDR3 length equals 14 residues. V lost 0 bases to trimming and J lost 3 bases, with 6 bases between them. For the CDR3, the DNA is TGTGCCAGCAGTGAAGCGGGGCTTGGAAACACCATATATTTT. It yields the protein CASSEAGLGNTIYF.

This clone was recorded a few times. The V and J genes are TRBV6-6 and TRBJ2-5; possible D gene TRBD1, 6 bases. The V and J ends lost 2 bases and 5 bases respectively, with 15 bases between them. The germline CDR1 and CDR2 sequences are MNHNY and SVGAGI (reference sequence). CDR3 length equals 15 residues. The CDR3 region has the DNA TGTGCCAGCAGTTACGAGGGACATCATTCTGAGACCCAGTACTTC. Protein: CASSYEGHHSETQYF.

V and J are TRBV28 and TRBJ1-1; D is undetermined. The CDR3 runs 15 residues. V was pared by 0 bases and J by 1 base, with 9 bases between. Germline V lookup: CDR1 MDHEN, CDR2 SYDVKM. The CDR3 here is CASSLWGERNTEAFF. CDR3 in DNA: TGTGCCAGCAGTTTATGGGGAGAGAGGAACACTGAAGCTTTCTTT.

The chain has TRBV18 and TRBJ1-2, with 11 bases fitting TRBD1. CDR1 and CDR2 from the germline V gene are KGHSH and LQKENI. Trimming cost V 6 bases and J 4 bases; bases outside gene matches: 7. The length of the CDR3 is 15 residues. DNA of the CDR3: TGTGCCAGCTCCGTATCAGGGACAGGGGGCTATGGCTACACCTTC. Translated: CASSVSGTGGYGYTF.

This chain connects TRBV2 to TRBJ1-4; D uncertain. With 0 bases removed from V and 12 bases from J, the gap between germline ends came to 11 bases. This CDR3 contains 13 residues. Germline V gene lookup returns CDR1 SNHLY and CDR2 FYNNEI. CDR3 in amino acids: CASSEALHGELFF. CDR3 in DNA: TGTGCCAGCAGTGAAGCGCTTCACGGTGAACTGTTTTTT.

This chain connects TRBV13 to TRBJ1-5; D not resolved. Germline-derived CDR1 and CDR2 are PRHDT and FYEKMQ (reference sequence). V lost 0 bases and J lost 3, with 9 bases in between. This CDR3 comprises 15 residues. The CDR3 here is CASSLGGGSNQPQHF. DNA of the CDR3: TGTGCCAGCAGCTTAGGCGGAGGGTCCAATCAGCCCCAGCATTTT.

A single count supports this clone. The chain joins TRBV2 to TRBJ1-5, with 9 nucleotides matching TRBD1. The V gene end was trimmed by 5 bases and the J gene end by 0 bases; junction bases not matched to a gene: 8. Germline V gene lookup returns CDR1 SNHLY and CDR2 FYNNEI. This CDR3 is built from 17 residues. The CDR3 DNA is TGTGCCAGCAGTTCCGGGACAGGGAGGAATAGCAATCAGCCCCAGCATTTT. Protein: CASSSGTGRNSNQPQHF.

This clone was seen a few times. The V and J genes are TRBV10-3 and TRBJ1-1, with 12 bases lining up with TRBD1. CDR3 length: 16 residues. Germline CDR1 reads ENHRY; CDR2 reads SYGVKD. V was clipped by 6 bases and J by 1 base; unmatched bases: 6. This CDR3 reads CAIRPGQGAGNTEAFF. The CDR3 DNA reads as TGTGCCATCAGGCCGGGACAGGGGGCCGGGAACACTGAAGCTTTCTTT.

V usage is TRBV19 and J usage is TRBJ2-1, with D possibly matching TRBD1 (6 bases). Germline V lookup: CDR1 LNHDA, CDR2 SQIVND (reference sequence). V was pared by 5 bases and J by 1 base, with 9 bases between. This CDR3 has 14 amino acids. In DNA form, the CDR3 reads TGTGCCAGTAGTTGGGGGCAGTCCTACAATGAGCAGTTCTTC. Protein sequence: CASSWGQSYNEQFF.

The chain's CDR3 is CASNPGTGNYNEQFF. Written as DNA, the CDR3 is TGTGCCAGTAATCCAGGGACAGGGAATTACAATGAGCAGTTCTTC. The chain couples TRBV19 to TRBJ2-1, with 9 nucleotides matching TRBD1. This CDR3 has 15 residues. Germline trimming cut 7 bases from V and 4 bases from J; bases unmatched to any gene: 8. Germline CDR1 and CDR2: LNHDA and SQIVND (reference sequence).

In regard to this clone: The junction departs from the called germline gene at one end, perhaps through a read error. This sequence joins TRBV14 and TRBJ2-6; D gene unclear. In germline, CDR1 is SGHDN, CDR2 FVKESK. The CDR3 extends over 13 amino acids. In DNA, the CDR3 is TGTGCCAGCAGCCCCTCTGTGGCCAACGTCCTGACTTTC. Its protein is CASSPSVANVLTF. The full variable domain, completed using reference TRBV14 and TRBJ2-6, is EAGVTQFPSHSVIEKGQTVTLRCDPISGHDNLYWYRRVMGKEIKFLLHFVKESKQDESGMPNNRFLAERTGGTYSTLKVQPAELEDSGVYFCASSPSVANVLTFGAGSRLTVL.

The gene calls are TRBV24-1 and TRBJ2-2; D is perhaps TRBD2 (5 bases). The germline V gene has CDR1 KGHDR and CDR2 SFDVKD. The V gene lost 3 bases and the J gene lost 7 bases, with 14 bases spanning the gap. The CDR3 runs 15 residues. CDR3 nucleotide sequence: TGTGCCACCAGTGATCCCGGGATAAAGGGCGGGGAGCTGTTTTTT. Amino acid sequence: CATSDPGIKGGELFF.

The chain couples TRBV5-6 to TRBJ1-2; D is unclear. CDR1 is SGHDT, CDR2 YYEEEE, per germline. This CDR3 is built from 13 residues. Trimming took 6 bases from V and 2 from J, leaving 11 bases between them. CDR3 in DNA: TGTGCCAGCACTCGGGAAGCGAACTATGGCTACACCTTC. It yields the protein CASTREANYGYTF.

This clone was observed a handful of times. The J gene is TRBJ1-6, the V gene TRBV5-6, with D tentatively TRBD1 (5 bases). The ends were cut back, 2 bases at V and 10 bases at J, with 13 bases in the middle. Germline V gene data show CDR1 as SGHDT and CDR2 as YYEEEE. CDR3 length: 14 amino acids. The DNA of the CDR3 is TGTGCCAGCAGCTTACAGGTCGGGGGGTCACCCCTCCACTTT. Protein: CASSLQVGGSPLHF.

This clone is medium-sized. The chain couples TRBV7-8 to TRBJ1-1, with unresolved D. Germline V gene sequence: CDR1 SGHVS, CDR2 FQNEAQ. V was trimmed by 5 bases and J by 6 bases, leaving 13 bases between them. This CDR3 has 13 residues. CDR3 coding DNA: TGTGCCAGCAGCCCGGCTTTGGGCGCTGAAGCTTTCTTT. It is translated as CASSPALGAEAFF.

The chain uses TRBV5-4 and TRBJ2-5, with 8 bases lining up with TRBD2. The germline V gene has CDR1 SGHNT and CDR2 YYREEE (reference sequence). The CDR3 totals 15 residues. The J segment lost 5 bases and the V segment lost 0 bases, leaving 6 bases of the junction unmatched. The CDR3 DNA reads as TGTGCCAGCAGCTTGGAGAGCGGGGGCGGGGAGACCCAGTACTTC. This sequence encodes CASSLESGGGETQYF.